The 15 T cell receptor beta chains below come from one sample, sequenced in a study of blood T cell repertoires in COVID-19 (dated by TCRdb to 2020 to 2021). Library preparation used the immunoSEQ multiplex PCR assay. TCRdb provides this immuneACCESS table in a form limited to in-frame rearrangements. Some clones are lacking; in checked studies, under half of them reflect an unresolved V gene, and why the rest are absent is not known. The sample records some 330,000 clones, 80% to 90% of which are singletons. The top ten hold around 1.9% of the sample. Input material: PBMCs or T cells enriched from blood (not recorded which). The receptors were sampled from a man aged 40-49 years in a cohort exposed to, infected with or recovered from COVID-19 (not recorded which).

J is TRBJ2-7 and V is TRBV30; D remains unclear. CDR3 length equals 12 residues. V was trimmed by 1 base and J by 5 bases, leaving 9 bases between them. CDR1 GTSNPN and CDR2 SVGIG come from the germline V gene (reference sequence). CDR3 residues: CAWSDLRDEQYF. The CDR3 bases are TGTGCCTGGAGTGACCTACGGGACGAGCAGTACTTC.

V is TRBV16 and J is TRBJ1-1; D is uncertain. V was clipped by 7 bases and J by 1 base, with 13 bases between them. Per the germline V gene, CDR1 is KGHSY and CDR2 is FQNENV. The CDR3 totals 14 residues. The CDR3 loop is CASTGTDGNTEAFF. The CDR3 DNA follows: TGTGCCAGCACCGGAACAGACGGGAACACTGAAGCTTTCTTT.

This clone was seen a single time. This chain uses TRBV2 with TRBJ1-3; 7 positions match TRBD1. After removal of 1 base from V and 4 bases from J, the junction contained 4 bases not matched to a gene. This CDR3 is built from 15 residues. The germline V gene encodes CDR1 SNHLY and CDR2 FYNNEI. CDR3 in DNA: TGTGCCAGCAGTGAAGGGCCAGGGGGGGGAAACACCATATATTTT. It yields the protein CASSEGPGGGNTIYF.

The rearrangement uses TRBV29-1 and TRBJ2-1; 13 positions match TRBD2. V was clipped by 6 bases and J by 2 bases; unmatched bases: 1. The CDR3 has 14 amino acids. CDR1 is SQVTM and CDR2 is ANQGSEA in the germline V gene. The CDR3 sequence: CSVLAGGPYNEQFF. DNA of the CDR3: TGCAGCGTACTAGCGGGAGGGCCCTACAATGAGCAGTTCTTC.

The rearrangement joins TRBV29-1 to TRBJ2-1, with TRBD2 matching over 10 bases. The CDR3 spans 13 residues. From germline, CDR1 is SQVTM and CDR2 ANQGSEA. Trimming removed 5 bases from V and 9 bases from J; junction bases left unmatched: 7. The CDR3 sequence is CSVSLAGDSEQFF. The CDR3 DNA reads TGCAGCGTTTCCCTAGCGGGAGATAGTGAGCAGTTCTTC.

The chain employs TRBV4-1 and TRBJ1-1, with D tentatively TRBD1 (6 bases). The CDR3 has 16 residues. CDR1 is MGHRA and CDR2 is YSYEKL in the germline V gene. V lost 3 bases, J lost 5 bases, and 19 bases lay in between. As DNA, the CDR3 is TGCGCCAGCAGCCAGGCACCATCACAGGGCAGGACTGAAGCTTTCTTT. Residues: CASSQAPSQGRTEAFF.

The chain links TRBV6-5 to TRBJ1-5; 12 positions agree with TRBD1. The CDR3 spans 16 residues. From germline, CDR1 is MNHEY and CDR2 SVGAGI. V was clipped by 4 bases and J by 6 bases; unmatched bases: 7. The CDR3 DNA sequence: TGTGCCAGCAGTTCAAGCGGGACAGGGGGCGGTCAGCCCCAGCATTTT. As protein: CASSSSGTGGGQPQHF.

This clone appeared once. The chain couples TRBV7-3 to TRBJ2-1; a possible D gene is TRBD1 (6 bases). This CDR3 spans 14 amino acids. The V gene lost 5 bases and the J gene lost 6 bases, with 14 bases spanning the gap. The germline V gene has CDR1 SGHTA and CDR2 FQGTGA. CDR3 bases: TGTGCCAGCAGCGGGGCCACAGGGACCAATGAGCAGTTCTTC. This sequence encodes CASSGATGTNEQFF. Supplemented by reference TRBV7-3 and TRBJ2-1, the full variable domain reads GAGVSQTPSNKVTEKGKYVELRCDPISGHTALYWYRQSLGQGPEFLIYFQGTGAADDSGLPNDRFFAVRPEGSVSTLKIQRTERGDSAVYLCASSGATGTNEQFFGPGTRLTVL.

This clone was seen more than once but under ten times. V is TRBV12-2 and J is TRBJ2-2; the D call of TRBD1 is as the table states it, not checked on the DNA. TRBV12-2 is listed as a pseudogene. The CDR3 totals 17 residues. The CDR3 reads CASRQHPGTANTGELFF. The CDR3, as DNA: TGTGCAAGTCGCCAGCACCCCGGGACAGCAAACACCGGGGAGCTGTTTTTT.

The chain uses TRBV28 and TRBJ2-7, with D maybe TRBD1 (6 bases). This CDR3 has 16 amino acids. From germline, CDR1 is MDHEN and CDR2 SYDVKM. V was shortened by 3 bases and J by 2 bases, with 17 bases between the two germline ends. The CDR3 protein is CASSFSLRDMAYEQYF. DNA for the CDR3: TGTGCCAGCAGTTTTAGTCTCCGGGACATGGCCTACGAGCAGTACTTC.

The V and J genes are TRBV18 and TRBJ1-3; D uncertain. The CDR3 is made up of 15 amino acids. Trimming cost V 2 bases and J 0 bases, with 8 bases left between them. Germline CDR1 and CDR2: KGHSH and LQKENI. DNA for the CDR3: TGTGCCAGCTCACCAGAGGCAGTCTCTGGAAACACCATATATTTT. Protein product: CASSPEAVSGNTIYF.

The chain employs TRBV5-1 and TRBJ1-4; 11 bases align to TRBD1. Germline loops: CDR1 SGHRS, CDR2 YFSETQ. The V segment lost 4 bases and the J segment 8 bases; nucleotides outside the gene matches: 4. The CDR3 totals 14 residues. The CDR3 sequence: CASSRGQGGEKLFF. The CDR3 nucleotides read TGCGCCAGCAGCAGGGGACAGGGGGGCGAAAAACTGTTTTTT.

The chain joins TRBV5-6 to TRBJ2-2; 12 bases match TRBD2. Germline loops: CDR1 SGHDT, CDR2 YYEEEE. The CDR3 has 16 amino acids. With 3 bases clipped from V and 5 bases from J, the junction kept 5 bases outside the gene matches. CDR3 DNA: TGTGCCAGCAGCTCGGGACTAGCGGGTTGGACCGGGGAGCTGTTTTTT. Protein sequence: CASSSGLAGWTGELFF.

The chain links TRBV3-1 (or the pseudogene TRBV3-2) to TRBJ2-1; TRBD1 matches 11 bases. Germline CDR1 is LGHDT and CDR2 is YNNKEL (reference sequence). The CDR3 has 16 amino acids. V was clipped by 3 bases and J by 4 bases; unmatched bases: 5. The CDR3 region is CASSQRGQGGYNEQFF. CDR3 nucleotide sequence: TGTGCCAGCAGCCAGCGGGGACAGGGGGGATACAATGAGCAGTTCTTC.

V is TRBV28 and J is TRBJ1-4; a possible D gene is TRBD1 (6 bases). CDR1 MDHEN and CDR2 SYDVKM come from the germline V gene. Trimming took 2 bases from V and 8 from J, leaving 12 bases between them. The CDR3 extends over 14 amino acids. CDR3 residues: CASSLGGLGEKLFF. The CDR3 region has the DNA TGTGCCAGCAGTTTAGGGGGCTTAGGGGAAAAACTGTTTTTT.